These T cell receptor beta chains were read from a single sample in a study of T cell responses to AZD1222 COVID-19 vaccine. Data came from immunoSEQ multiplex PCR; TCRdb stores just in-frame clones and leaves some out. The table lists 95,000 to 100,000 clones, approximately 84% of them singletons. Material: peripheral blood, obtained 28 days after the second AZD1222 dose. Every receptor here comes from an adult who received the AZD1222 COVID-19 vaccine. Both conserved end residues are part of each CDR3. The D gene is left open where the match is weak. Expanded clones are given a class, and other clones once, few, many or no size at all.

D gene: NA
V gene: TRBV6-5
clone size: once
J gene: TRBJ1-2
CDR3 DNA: TGTGCCAGCCCCAGTAGTGGCTATGGCTACACCTTC
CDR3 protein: CASPSSGYGYTF

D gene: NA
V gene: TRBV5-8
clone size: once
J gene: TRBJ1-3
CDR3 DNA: TGTGCCAGCAGCTTCAGAGGAAACACCATATATTTT
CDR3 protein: CASSFRGNTIYF

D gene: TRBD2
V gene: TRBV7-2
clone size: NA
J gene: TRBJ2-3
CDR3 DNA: TGTGCCAGCAGCTTAGAAGGGACTAGCGGGAGCCTCACAGATACGCAGTATTTT
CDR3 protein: CASSLEGTSGSLTDTQYF

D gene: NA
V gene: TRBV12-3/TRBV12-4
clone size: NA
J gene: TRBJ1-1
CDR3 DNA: TGTGCCAGCAGTTTCAGGGCCACTGAAGCTTTCTTT
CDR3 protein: CASSFRATEAFF

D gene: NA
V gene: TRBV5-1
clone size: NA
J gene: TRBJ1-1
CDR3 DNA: TGCGCCAGCAGCTTCTCGTCCTTGGGGAACACTGAAGCTTTCTTT
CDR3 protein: CASSFSSLGNTEAFF

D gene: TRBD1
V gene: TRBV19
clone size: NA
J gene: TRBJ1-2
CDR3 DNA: TGTGCCAGTAGTATAGGGGGGGGACAGACCTTTATTGGCTACACCTTC
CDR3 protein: CASSIGGGQTFIGYTF

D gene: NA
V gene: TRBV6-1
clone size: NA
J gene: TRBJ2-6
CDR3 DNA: TGTGCCAGCAGTGAAGTTCTGGGGCCCAACGTCCTGACTTTC
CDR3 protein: CASSEVLGPNVLTF

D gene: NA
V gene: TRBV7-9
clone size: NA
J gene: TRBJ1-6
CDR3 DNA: TGTGCCAGCAGCTTAGAGCTAGAGTATAATTCACCCCTCCACTTT
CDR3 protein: CASSLELEYNSPLHF

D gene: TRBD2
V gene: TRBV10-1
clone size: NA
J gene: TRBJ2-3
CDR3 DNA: TGCGCCAGCAGTGAGACCGGGACTAGCGGGAGTGCAGATACGCAGTATTTT
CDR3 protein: CASSETGTSGSADTQYF

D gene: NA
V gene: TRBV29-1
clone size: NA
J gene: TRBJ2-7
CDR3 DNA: TGCAGTGCTGGTGAGGGTTACGAGCAGTACTTC
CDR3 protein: CSAGEGYEQYF

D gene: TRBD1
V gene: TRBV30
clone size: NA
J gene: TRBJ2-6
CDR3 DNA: TGTGCCTGGAGGGATACCCCCGGGACAGGGAAATCTGCCGGGGCCAACGTCCTGACTTTC
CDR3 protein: CAWRDTPGTGKSAGANVLTF

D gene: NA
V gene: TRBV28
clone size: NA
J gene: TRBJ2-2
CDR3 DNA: TGTGCCAGCAACCTGAGGGGCCCCGGGGAGCTGTTTTTT
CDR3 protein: CASNLRGPGELFF

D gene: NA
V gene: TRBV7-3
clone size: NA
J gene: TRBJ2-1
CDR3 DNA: TGTGCCAGCAGCTTCCAGGCGGGGTCCTACAATGAGCAGTTCTTC
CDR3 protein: CASSFQAGSYNEQFF

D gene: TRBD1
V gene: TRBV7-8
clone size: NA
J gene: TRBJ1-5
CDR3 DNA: TGTGCCAGCAGCCAGACAGGGTATAGCAATCAGCCCCAGCATTTT
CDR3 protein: CASSQTGYSNQPQHF

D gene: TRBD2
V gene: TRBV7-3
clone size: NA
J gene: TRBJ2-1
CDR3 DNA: TGTGCCAGCAGCCCCCAACTAGCGAGTATTTACAATGAGCAGTTCTTC
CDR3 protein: CASSPQLASIYNEQFF

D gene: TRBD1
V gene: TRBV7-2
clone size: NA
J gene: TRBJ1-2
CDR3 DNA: TGTGCCAGCAGAGAGACAGGGACCACTAACTATGGCTACACCTTC
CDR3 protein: CASRETGTTNYGYTF

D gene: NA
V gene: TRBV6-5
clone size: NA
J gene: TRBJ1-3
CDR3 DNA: TGTGCCAGCAGTTACTCGGGGGTCAACTCTGGAAACACCATATATTTT
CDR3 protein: CASSYSGVNSGNTIYF

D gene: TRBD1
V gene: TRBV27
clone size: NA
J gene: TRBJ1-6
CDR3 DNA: TGTGCCAGCAGTGGACAGGGAATGACACCCCTCCACTTT
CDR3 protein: CASSGQGMTPLHF

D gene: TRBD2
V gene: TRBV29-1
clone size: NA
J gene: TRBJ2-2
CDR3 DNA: TGCAGCGTTGTCTCGGGCGGGGGGGCTTTGATTGGGACCGGGGAGCTGTTTTTT
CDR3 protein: CSVVSGGGALIGTGELFF

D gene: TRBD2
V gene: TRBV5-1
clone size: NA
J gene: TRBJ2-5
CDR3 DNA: TGCGCCAGCAGACTAGCGGGGGTCTCCCAAGAGACCCAGTACTTC
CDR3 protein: CASRLAGVSQETQYF

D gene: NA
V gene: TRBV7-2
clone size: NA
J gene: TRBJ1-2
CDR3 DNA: TGTGCCAGCAGCTTAGGGACAGCCTATGGCTACACCTTC
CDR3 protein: CASSLGTAYGYTF

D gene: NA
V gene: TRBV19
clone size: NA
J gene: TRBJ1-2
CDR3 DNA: TGTGCCAGTAGTATAGTAGGTACGGGCTATGGCTACACCTTC
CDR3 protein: CASSIVGTGYGYTF

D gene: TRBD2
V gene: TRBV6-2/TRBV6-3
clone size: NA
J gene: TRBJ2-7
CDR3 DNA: TGTGCCAGCAGTTACGGACACGAGCGGGGCGGTTACGAGCAGTACTTC
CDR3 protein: CASSYGHERGGYEQYF

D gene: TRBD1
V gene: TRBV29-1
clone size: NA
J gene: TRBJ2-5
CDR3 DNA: TGCAGCGCAACGACAGGGTGGAAAGAGACCCAGTACTTC
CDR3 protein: CSATTGWKETQYF

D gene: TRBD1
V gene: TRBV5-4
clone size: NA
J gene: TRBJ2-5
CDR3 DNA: TGTGCCAGCAGCACTAGACAGGGGGAAGAGACCCAGTACTTC
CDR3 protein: CASSTRQGEETQYF

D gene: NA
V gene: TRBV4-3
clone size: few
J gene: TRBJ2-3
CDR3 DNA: TGCGCCAGCAGCCGGGGGGCAGGTGTCCCAGATACGCAGTATTTT
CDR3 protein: CASSRGAGVPDTQYF

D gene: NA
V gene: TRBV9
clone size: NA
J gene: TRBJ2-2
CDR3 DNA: TGTGCCAGCAGCGGGGGGAGGACTCCCCCGAGCACCGGGGAGCTGTTTTTT
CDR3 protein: CASSGGRTPPSTGELFF

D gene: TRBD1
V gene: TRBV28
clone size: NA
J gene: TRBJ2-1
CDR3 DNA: TGTGCCAGCAGGCTGGGGACAGGGGGCGATTACAATGAGCAGTTCTTC
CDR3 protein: CASRLGTGGDYNEQFF

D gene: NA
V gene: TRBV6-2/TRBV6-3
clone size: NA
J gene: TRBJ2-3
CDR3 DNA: TGTGCCAGCAGTTTGAATGACTGGAGGCTAGGTGCAGATACGCAGTATTTT
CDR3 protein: CASSLNDWRLGADTQYF

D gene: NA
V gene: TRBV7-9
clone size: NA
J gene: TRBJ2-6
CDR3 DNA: TGTGCCAGCAACATACAGGGTGCTGGGGCCAACGTCCTGACTTTC
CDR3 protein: CASNIQGAGANVLTF

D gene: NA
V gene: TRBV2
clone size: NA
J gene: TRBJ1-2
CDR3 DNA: TGTGCCAGCAGTGAACAGGGCCCAGAATATGGCTACACCTTC
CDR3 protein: CASSEQGPEYGYTF

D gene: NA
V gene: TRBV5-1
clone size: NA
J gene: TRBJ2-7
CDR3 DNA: TGCGCCAGCAGCCAACTAAGCTCCTACGAGCAGTACTTC
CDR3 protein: CASSQLSSYEQYF

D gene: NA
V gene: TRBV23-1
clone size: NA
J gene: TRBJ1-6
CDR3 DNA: TGCGCCAGCATGACCAAGTCGACCCCCCTCCACTTT
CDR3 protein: CASMTKSTPLHF

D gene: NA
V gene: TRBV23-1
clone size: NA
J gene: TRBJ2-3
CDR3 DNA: TGCGCCAGCACTCCTCGGGACTCCTTGTGCCACACAGTGGGGCAGTATTTT
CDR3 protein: CASTPRDSLCHTVGQYF

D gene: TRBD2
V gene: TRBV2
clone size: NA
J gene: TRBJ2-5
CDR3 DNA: TGTGCCAGCAGCGGGGGACTATTAGAAGAGACCCAGTACTTC
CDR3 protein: CASSGGLLEETQYF

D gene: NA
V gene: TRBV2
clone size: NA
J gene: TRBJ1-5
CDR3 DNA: TGTGCCAGCAGTGAATGGGGGGGCAATCAGCCCCAGCATTTT
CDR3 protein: CASSEWGGNQPQHF

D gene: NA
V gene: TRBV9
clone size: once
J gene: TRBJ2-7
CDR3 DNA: TGTGCCAGCAGCGTAGGAAACAGGGTCTCGGAGCAGTACTTC
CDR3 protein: CASSVGNRVSEQYF

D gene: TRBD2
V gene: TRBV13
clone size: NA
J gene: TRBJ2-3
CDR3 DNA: TGTGCCAGCAGTCTGACTAGCGGGGGGATCACAGATACGCAGTATTTT
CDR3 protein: CASSLTSGGITDTQYF

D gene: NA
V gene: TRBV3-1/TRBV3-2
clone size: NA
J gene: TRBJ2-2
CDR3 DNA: TGTGCCAGCAGCCTGGTGGGCACCGGGGAGCTGTTTTTT
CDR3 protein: CASSLVGTGELFF

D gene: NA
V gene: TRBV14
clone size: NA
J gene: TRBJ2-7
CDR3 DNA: TGTGCCAGCAGCCCAACAGGGTACGAGCAGTACTTC
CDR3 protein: CASSPTGYEQYF

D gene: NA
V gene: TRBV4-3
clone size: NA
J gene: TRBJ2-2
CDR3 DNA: TGCGCCAGCAGCCAAGATTATTTAGCAGCGAACACCGGGGAGCTGTTTTTT
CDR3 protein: CASSQDYLAANTGELFF

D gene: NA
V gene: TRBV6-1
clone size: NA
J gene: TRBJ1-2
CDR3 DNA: TGTGCCAGCAGTGAGTATGGGGACTATGGCTACACCTTC
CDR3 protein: CASSEYGDYGYTF

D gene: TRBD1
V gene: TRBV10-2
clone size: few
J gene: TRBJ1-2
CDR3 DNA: TGCGCCAGCAGCGCACAGGGGGATCTGCTTGGCTACACCTTC
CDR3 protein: CASSAQGDLLGYTF

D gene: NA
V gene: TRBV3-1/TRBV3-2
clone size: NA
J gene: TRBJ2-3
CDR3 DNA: TGTGCCAGCAGCCAAGTCGAGGGATGGGGGCTCACAGATACGCAGTATTTT
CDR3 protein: CASSQVEGWGLTDTQYF

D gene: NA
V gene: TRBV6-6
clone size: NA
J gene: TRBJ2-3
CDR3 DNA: TGTGCCAGCAGTTACCCCCGGTCGGGGCCAGATACGCAGTATTTT
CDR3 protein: CASSYPRSGPDTQYF